This section outlines one T cell receptor (beta chain) sequence together with its context. These data come from a study of blood T cell repertoires in COVID-19. Original processing notes: Estimates of nucleated cell counts were drawn from the amplification of reference gene primers. Assay: immunoSEQ multiplex PCR; the TCRdb copy retains only in-frame clones and omits some. For V, J and clone size, that table is used; D and trimming come from the DNA. Here the sample spans about 150,000 clones, about 90% being singletons. Sequenced: peripheral blood. The TCR originated in a man aged 50 to 60 with acute or convalescent COVID-19.

CDR3 region: CASSLAAGAQNTEAFF. The CDR3 DNA sequence: TGTGCCAGCAGCTTAGCGGCAGGGGCCCAGAACACTGAAGCTTTCTTT. The gene calls are TRBV7-2 and TRBJ1-1; TRBD1 might be the D (6 bases). The V and J ends lost 0 bases and 1 base respectively, with 12 bases between them. There are 16 residues in the CDR3. Germline CDR1 SGHTA, CDR2 FQGNSA.